These T cell receptor beta chains were read from a single sample in a study of monozygotic twins with cystic fibrosis. Profiled with immunoSEQ multiplex PCR; TCRdb holds only in-frame clones, not every one. The repertoire holds more than 9,500 clones, with roughly nine tenths as singletons. The specimen sequenced was blood. Receptor source: a boy under 10 years old with cystic fibrosis. Each CDR3 is given with its conserved first and last residue. D genes are given only for firm matches. Clone size, where shown, is once, few, many, or a class for clones that have expanded.

V	D	J	size	CDR3	DNA
TRBV7-9	-	TRBJ1-3	-	CASSQGSGNTIYF	TGTGCCAGCAGTCAGGGCTCTGGAAACACCATATATTTT
TRBV2	-	TRBJ1-2	once	CASLISRSVYGYTF	TGTGCCAGCTTAATTTCGAGGTCAGTCTATGGCTACACCTTC
TRBV19	-	TRBJ1-1	-	CASTFARGTGARGTEAFF	TGTGCCAGTACCTTTGCTAGGGGGACGGGGGCGAGAGGCACTGAAGCTTTCTTT
TRBV6-1	-	TRBJ2-7	-	CASSVQTAYEQYF	TGTGCCAGCAGTGTACAGACAGCCTACGAGCAGTACTTC
TRBV7-2	-	TRBJ2-7	-	CASSVGTDYEQYF	TGTGCCAGCAGCGTGGGGACGGATTACGAGCAGTACTTC
TRBV19	-	TRBJ1-1	-	CASSMWGGNTEAFF	TGTGCCAGTAGTATGTGGGGAGGGAACACTGAAGCTTTCTTT
TRBV6-1	-	TRBJ1-1	-	CASSVIEAFF	TGTGCCAGCAGTGTAATAGAAGCTTTCTTT
TRBV19	-	TRBJ1-1	-	CASTLQNDGGTEAFF	TGTGCCAGTACCCTCCAGAATGATGGGGGGACTGAAGCTTTCTTT
TRBV2	TRBD1	TRBJ2-1	-	CASSLDRGDNEQFF	TGTGCCAGCAGTCTGGACAGGGGCGACAATGAGCAGTTCTTC
TRBV27	-	TRBJ2-7	-	CASSLSGIYEQYF	TGTGCCAGCAGTTTAAGTGGGATCTACGAGCAGTACTTC
TRBV5-1	TRBD1	TRBJ1-4	once	CASGDGTGYEKLFF	TGCGCCAGCGGCGACGGGACAGGGTATGAAAAACTGTTTTTT
TRBV11-3	TRBD1	TRBJ1-5	-	CASSFHAAGGRDPSNQPQHF	TGTGCCAGCAGCTTTCACGCAGCAGGGGGGCGAGACCCTAGCAATCAGCCCCAGCATTTT
TRBV6-5	-	TRBJ1-6	-	CATSARGLNSPLHF	TGTGCCACCTCTGCCAGGGGACTGAATTCACCCCTCCACTTT
TRBV7-8	-	TRBJ1-1	-	CASARGRNTEAFF	TGTGCCAGCGCCCGAGGGAGGAACACTGAAGCTTTCTTT
TRBV5-1	-	TRBJ2-3	-	CASSFGTKSTDTQYF	TGCGCCAGCAGCTTCGGGACGAAGAGCACAGATACGCAGTATTTT
TRBV5-5	-	TRBJ1-2	-	CASSLMPRSEASNYGYTF	TGTGCCAGCAGCTTAATGCCAAGGAGCGAGGCTTCGAACTATGGCTACACCTTC
TRBV5-4	-	TRBJ2-3	-	CASSLAAGPSTDTQYF	TGTGCCAGCAGCTTGGCGGCGGGGCCTAGCACAGATACGCAGTATTTT
TRBV7-9	TRBD2	TRBJ2-1	-	CASTGTSGGSSYNEQFF	TGTGCCAGCACTGGGACTAGCGGGGGGTCATCCTACAATGAGCAGTTCTTC
TRBV4-1	TRBD2	TRBJ2-2	-	CASSLTSGTGELFF	TGCGCCAGCAGCCTTACTAGCGGCACCGGGGAGCTGTTTTTT
TRBV2	TRBD1	TRBJ1-3	-	CASRAGQSSGNTIYF	TGTGCCAGCAGAGCGGGACAGTCCTCTGGAAACACCATATATTTT
TRBV10-3	-	TRBJ1-1	-	CAISESGGYTEAFF	TGTGCCATCAGTGAGTCTGGCGGGTACACTGAAGCTTTCTTT
TRBV5-4	-	TRBJ2-3	-	CASSTGDTQYF	TGTGCCAGCAGCACCGGAGATACGCAGTATTTT
TRBV10-1	-	TRBJ2-1	few	CASSESRDEQFF	TGCGCCAGCAGTGAGAGTAGGGATGAGCAGTTCTTC
TRBV19	TRBD2	TRBJ2-1	once	CASSISGGAWNEQFF	TGTGCCAGTAGTATAAGCGGGGGGGCATGGAATGAGCAGTTCTTC
TRBV7-2	-	TRBJ1-6	-	CASSSQGNSPLHF	TGTGCCAGCAGCTCACAGGGAAATTCACCCCTCCACTTT
TRBV18	-	TRBJ2-6	few	CASSPGSGANVLTF	TGTGCCAGCTCCCCGGGCTCTGGGGCCAACGTCCTGACTTTC
TRBV11-2	-	TRBJ2-5	few	CASSLDGDRTQYF	TGTGCCAGCAGCTTAGATGGGGATCGGACCCAGTACTTC
TRBV13	-	TRBJ2-6	few	CASSFPSSGANVLTF	TGTGCCAGCAGCTTCCCGAGCTCTGGGGCCAACGTCCTGACTTTC
TRBV5-1	-	TRBJ1-6	few	CASSFKGQDYSPLHF	TGCGCCAGCAGCTTTAAAGGGCAGGATTATTCACCCCTCCACTTT
TRBV4-3	TRBD1	TRBJ2-2	-	CASSQDENRGTGELFF	TGCGCCAGCAGCCAAGACGAGAACAGGGGCACCGGGGAGCTGTTTTTT
TRBV7-9	-	TRBJ2-5	-	CASRSPVEVGETQYF	TGTGCCAGCAGGTCTCCAGTGGAGGTAGGAGAGACCCAGTACTTC
TRBV6-4	-	TRBJ2-3	once	CASRERGSDTQYF	TGTGCCAGCCGGGAACGGGGTTCAGATACGCAGTATTTT
TRBV2	TRBD2	TRBJ2-5	-	CASSWREGETQYF	TGTGCCAGCAGTTGGAGGGAGGGAGAGACCCAGTACTTC